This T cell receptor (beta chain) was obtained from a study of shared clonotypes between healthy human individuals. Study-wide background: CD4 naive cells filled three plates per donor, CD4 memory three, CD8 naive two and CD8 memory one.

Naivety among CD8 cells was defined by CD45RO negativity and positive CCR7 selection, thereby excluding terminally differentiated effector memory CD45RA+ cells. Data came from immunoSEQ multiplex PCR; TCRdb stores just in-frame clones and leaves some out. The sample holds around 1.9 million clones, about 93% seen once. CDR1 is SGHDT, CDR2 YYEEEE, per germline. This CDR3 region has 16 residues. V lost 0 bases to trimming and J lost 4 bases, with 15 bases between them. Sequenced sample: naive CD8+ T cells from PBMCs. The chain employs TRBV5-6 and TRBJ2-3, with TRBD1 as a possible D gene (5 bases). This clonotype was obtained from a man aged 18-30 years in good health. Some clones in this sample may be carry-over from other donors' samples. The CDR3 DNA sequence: TGTGCCAGCAGCTTGGTGCCAGGGTCGGGCGCAGATACGCAGTATTTT. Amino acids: CASSLVPGSGADTQYF.